These T cell receptor beta chains were read from a single sample in a study of cytomegalovirus exposure and HLA in healthy donors. Measured with immunoSEQ multiplex PCR; TCRdb has only the in-frame clones, and not every one. This table has some 200,000 clones, more than 9.5% appearing once. The source material was PBMCs. These receptors all stem from a man aged 45-65 years in good health and CMV-seropositive. CDR3s include the opening cysteine and the closing phenylalanine or tryptophan. A D gene is named only where the DNA matches it firmly.

j_gene: TRBJ2-5
v_gene: TRBV7-7
d_gene: TRBD2
CDR3aa: CASAERAGVYQETQYF

j_gene: TRBJ1-5
v_gene: TRBV19
d_gene: NA
CDR3aa: CASSIGGTVNQPQHF

j_gene: TRBJ1-1
v_gene: TRBV6-5
d_gene: NA
CDR3aa: CASIGGAEAFF

j_gene: TRBJ2-5
v_gene: TRBV11-2
d_gene: NA
CDR3aa: CASSLDLEAETQYF

j_gene: TRBJ2-1
v_gene: TRBV7-2
d_gene: TRBD2
CDR3aa: CASSLGLAGGQGEQFF

j_gene: TRBJ1-2
v_gene: TRBV18
d_gene: TRBD1
CDR3aa: CASSPGQNYGYTF

j_gene: TRBJ2-3
v_gene: TRBV7-8
d_gene: TRBD1
CDR3aa: CASSPGGTDTLYF

j_gene: TRBJ2-5
v_gene: TRBV6-6
d_gene: NA
CDR3aa: CASSPATGRETQYF

j_gene: TRBJ2-3
v_gene: TRBV11-3
d_gene: TRBD2
CDR3aa: CASSLGAGGEGDTQYF

j_gene: TRBJ2-6
v_gene: TRBV15
d_gene: TRBD1
CDR3aa: CATSTIPTDRAGANVLTF

j_gene: TRBJ1-4
v_gene: TRBV5-1
d_gene: NA
CDR3aa: CASSLQGGGKLFF

j_gene: TRBJ2-1
v_gene: TRBV28
d_gene: TRBD2
CDR3aa: CASSSYSGVYNEQFF

j_gene: TRBJ2-7
v_gene: TRBV10-1
d_gene: NA
CDR3aa: CANYPGEPRGYEQYF

j_gene: TRBJ2-7
v_gene: TRBV9
d_gene: NA
CDR3aa: CASSSQAGPNYEQYF

j_gene: TRBJ1-5
v_gene: TRBV7-2
d_gene: NA
CDR3aa: CASSFARNSNQPQHF

j_gene: TRBJ2-6
v_gene: TRBV4-3
d_gene: TRBD1
CDR3aa: CASSPGQGAGGANVLTF

j_gene: TRBJ1-3
v_gene: TRBV18
d_gene: NA
CDR3aa: CASSGPGDAGNTIYF

j_gene: TRBJ1-1
v_gene: TRBV9
d_gene: TRBD1
CDR3aa: CASSLGQGANEAFF

j_gene: TRBJ2-5
v_gene: TRBV5-8
d_gene: TRBD2
CDR3aa: CASSLGLAGRSETQYF

j_gene: TRBJ2-5
v_gene: TRBV5-1
d_gene: NA
CDR3aa: CASSSSGETQYF

j_gene: TRBJ2-1
v_gene: TRBV27
d_gene: TRBD2
CDR3aa: CASSLRATSGHYNEQFF

j_gene: TRBJ1-4
v_gene: TRBV21-1
d_gene: NA
CDR3aa: CASSKVAGIKGEKLFF

j_gene: TRBJ2-5
v_gene: TRBV5-1
d_gene: NA
CDR3aa: CASSYGSQETQYF

j_gene: TRBJ1-3
v_gene: TRBV5-1
d_gene: NA
CDR3aa: CASSLEAGKSGNTIYF

j_gene: TRBJ1-1
v_gene: TRBV5-6
d_gene: TRBD1
CDR3aa: CASSYGQGNTEAFF

j_gene: TRBJ1-1
v_gene: TRBV13
d_gene: NA
CDR3aa: CASSLVRGGSEAFF

j_gene: TRBJ1-1
v_gene: TRBV5-4
d_gene: NA
CDR3aa: CASSFDSTEAFF

j_gene: TRBJ1-5
v_gene: TRBV4-1
d_gene: TRBD1
CDR3aa: CASSQQPPGGQPQHF

j_gene: TRBJ2-3
v_gene: TRBV5-6
d_gene: TRBD2
CDR3aa: CASSPGTSSTDTQYF

j_gene: TRBJ1-2
v_gene: TRBV5-4
d_gene: TRBD1
CDR3aa: CASRPQGASRGYTF

j_gene: TRBJ1-3
v_gene: TRBV5-5
d_gene: NA
CDR3aa: CASTLGGSGNTIYF

j_gene: TRBJ2-2
v_gene: TRBV7-9
d_gene: NA
CDR3aa: CASSLLLSSLNTGELFF

j_gene: TRBJ2-2
v_gene: TRBV11-2
d_gene: TRBD1
CDR3aa: CASSRDRNTGELFF